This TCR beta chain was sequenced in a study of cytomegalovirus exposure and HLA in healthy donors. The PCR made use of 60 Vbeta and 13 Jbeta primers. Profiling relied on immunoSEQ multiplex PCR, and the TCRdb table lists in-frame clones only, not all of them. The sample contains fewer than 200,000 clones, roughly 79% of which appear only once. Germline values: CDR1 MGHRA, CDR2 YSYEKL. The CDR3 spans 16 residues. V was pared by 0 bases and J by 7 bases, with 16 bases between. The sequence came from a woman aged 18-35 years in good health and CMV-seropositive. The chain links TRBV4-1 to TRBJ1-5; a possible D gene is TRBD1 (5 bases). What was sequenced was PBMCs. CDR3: CASSQESFGGIQPQHF. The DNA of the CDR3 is TGCGCCAGCAGCCAAGAATCTTTCGGGGGGATCCAGCCCCAGCATTTT.